This T cell receptor beta chain was documented in a study of beta chain features in type 1 diabetes. As for the study in general: Healthy donors and patients showed comparable age, gender and cell yields.

As to this clone: Its antigen is undetermined.

The length of the CDR3 is 13 residues. Per germline, CDR1 SGHTA and CDR2 FQGNSA. Between the trimmed V and J ends, which lost 4 bases and 7 bases, there was a span of 14 bases. Study observations and caveats: cDNA-based sequencing might over-represent cells highly expressing TCR. Small HLA sub-analyses could not settle whether HLA shapes TCRB rearrangement. Across all four CD4+ subsets, people with type 1 diabetes showed modestly shorter TCRB CDR3s.

Expressed TCRB transcripts were sequenced, since all the RNA that had been isolated was reverse transcribed. Sequenced by immunoSEQ multiplex PCR; TCRdb stores in-frame clones only, minus some. The sample contains approximately 170,000 clones, about 7.8% of which appear only once. This TCR was recovered from a woman between 40 and 55 years old with type 1 diabetes. This chain joins TRBV7-2 and TRBJ2-7, with a tentative D call TRBD2 (5 bases). The sequencing input was central memory CD4+ T cells from blood. CDR3 residues: CASSSAERGEQYF. CDR3 nucleotides: TGTGCCAGCAGCTCCGCCGAGCGAGGGGAGCAGTACTTC.